The 18 T cell receptor beta chains below were found in one sample sequenced in a study of blood T cell repertoires in COVID-19. Generated by immunoSEQ multiplex PCR, the TCRdb table keeps only in-frame clones and is missing some. The table shows a few hundred thousand clones, with around 88% occurring only once. Sequences were obtained from peripheral blood. All receptors derive from a woman aged 25-40 years with COVID-19, enrolled during active disease.

V usage is TRBV28 and J usage is TRBJ2-2; possible D gene TRBD1, 5 bases. Germline V gene data show CDR1 as MDHEN and CDR2 as SYDVKM. The length of the CDR3 is 16 residues. V shed 4 bases and J shed 4 bases, with 16 bases lying between them. DNA for the CDR3: TGTGCCAGCAGTTCCCCGGACACCTTGGGCACCGGGGAGCTGTTTTTT. Translating it yields CASSSPDTLGTGELFF.

The rearrangement links TRBV3-1 (or the pseudogene TRBV3-2) to TRBJ2-1; D is unresolved. The length of the CDR3 is 14 residues. Germline-derived CDR1 and CDR2 are LGHDT and YNNKEL (reference sequence). V was shortened by 1 base and J by 2 bases, with 6 bases between the two germline ends. The CDR3 DNA sequence: TGTGCCAGCAGCCAAGCTACTGCCTACAATGAGCAGTTCTTC. It translates to CASSQATAYNEQFF.

This chain links TRBV28 with TRBJ1-4, with D possibly matching TRBD1 (5 bases). The germline gives CDR1 MDHEN, CDR2 SYDVKM. CDR3 length: 14 residues. The V end was cut by 2 bases, the J end by 5 bases, with 9 bases between. The CDR3 DNA sequence: TGTGCCAGCAGTTTAGTACAGGAAAATGAAAAACTGTTTTTT. It translates to CASSLVQENEKLFF.

The chain carries TRBV4-3 and TRBJ2-5; unclear D gene. Trimming removed 4 bases from V and 2 bases from J, with 20 bases in between. Germline CDR1 is LGHNA and CDR2 is YSLEER. This CDR3 has 17 residues. DNA for the CDR3: TGCGCCAGCAGCCCGCACCCTAGTGCCGGAACACAAGAGACCCAGTACTTC. It encodes CASSPHPSAGTQETQYF.

The rearrangement joins TRBV6-4 to TRBJ2-3; maybe TRBD2 (6 bases). The CDR3 has 14 amino acids. Germline CDR1 is MRHNA and CDR2 is SNTAGT. Trimming removed 3 bases at V and 0 bases at J, with 7 bases between. DNA of the CDR3: TGTGCCAGCAGTGATGCGGGAAGCACAGATACGCAGTATTTT. Its protein is CASSDAGSTDTQYF.

This clone appeared once. The rearrangement uses TRBV4-3 and TRBJ2-1; 14 bases align to TRBD2. The V and J ends lost 4 bases and 7 bases, in that order; junction bases with no gene match: 9. This CDR3 is built from 17 residues. Per germline, CDR1 LGHNA and CDR2 YSLEER. CDR3 nucleotide sequence: TGCGCCAGCAGCCCCTGGACTAGCGGGGGGCCGGGGAATGAGCAGTTCTTC. Encoded protein: CASSPWTSGGPGNEQFF.

V and J are TRBV20-1 and TRBJ2-5; the match to TRBD2 covers 10 bases. V lost 3 bases to trimming and J lost 3 bases; unmatched junction nucleotides: 4. The CDR3 sequence is 14 residues long. CDR1 DFQATT and CDR2 SNEGSKA come from the germline V gene (reference sequence). The CDR3 protein is CSASLAGVEETQYF. DNA of the CDR3: TGCAGTGCTAGTCTAGCGGGAGTCGAAGAGACCCAGTACTTC.

A single count supports this clone. The J gene is TRBJ1-1, the V gene TRBV29-1; 9 bases line up with TRBD1. Germline CDR1 and CDR2: SQVTM and ANQGSEA. The CDR3 contains 13 residues. The V and J ends lost 6 bases and 5 bases, in that order; junction bases with no gene match: 7. CDR3 amino acids: CSVPGTGNTEAFF. Here the CDR3 DNA reads TGCAGCGTCCCCGGGACAGGGAATACTGAAGCTTTCTTT.

This chain connects TRBV7-6 to TRBJ1-1; D ambiguous. The ends were cut back, 1 base at V and 3 bases at J, with 9 bases in the middle. CDR1 is SGHVS and CDR2 is FNYEAQ in the germline V gene. CDR3 length: 14 residues. The CDR3 sequence is CASSLVQIYTEAFF. The CDR3 coding sequence is TGTGCCAGCAGCTTAGTACAGATCTACACTGAAGCTTTCTTT.

V gene TRBV25-1 combines with J gene TRBJ1-5; maybe TRBD1 (6 bases). V gave up 1 base and J gave up 3 bases, with 16 bases separating them. This CDR3 has 17 amino acids. Per germline, CDR1 MGHDK and CDR2 SYGVNS. The DNA of the CDR3 is TGTGCCAGCAGTGAATCGGGCCTTGGGGGGGCCAATCAGCCCCAGCATTTT. Amino acid sequence: CASSESGLGGANQPQHF.

The sample holds a few counts of this clone. The J gene is TRBJ2-5, the V gene TRBV19; possibly TRBD2 for D (6 bases). This CDR3 has 14 amino acids. Per the germline V gene, CDR1 is LNHDA and CDR2 is SQIVND (reference sequence). V was trimmed by 5 bases and J by 5 bases, leaving 15 bases between them. The CDR3 region is CASSHRREPETQYF. The DNA for the CDR3 is TGTGCCAGTAGTCATCGACGGGAGCCGGAGACCCAGTACTTC.

The chain joins TRBV5-6 to TRBJ1-2; D gene uncertain. This CDR3 is 15 amino acids long. Germline CDR1 reads SGHDT; CDR2 reads YYEEEE. V was shortened by 1 base and J by 4 bases, with 14 bases between the two germline ends. The CDR3 is CASSLTQSGGYGYTF. The CDR3 coding sequence is TGTGCCAGCAGCTTGACGCAAAGTGGCGGCTATGGCTACACCTTC.

V is TRBV6-4 and J is TRBJ2-3, with 7 bases aligning to TRBD2. V gave up 1 base and J gave up 1 base; unmatched junction bases: 11. The length of the CDR3 is 18 residues. Germline V gene data show CDR1 as MRHNA and CDR2 as SNTAGT. DNA for the CDR3: TGTGCCAGCAGTGACTGGGCTAGCGGAGTAGGCGGCACAGATACGCAGTATTTT. Translation: CASSDWASGVGGTDTQYF.

This sequence joins TRBV7-9 and TRBJ2-3, with TRBD2 matching over 7 bases. The length of the CDR3 is 16 residues. The germline gives CDR1 SEHNR, CDR2 FQNEAQ (reference sequence). After removal of 4 bases from V and 2 bases from J, the junction contained 9 bases not matched to a gene. CDR3 in amino acids: CASSSLKAGDTDTQYF. The CDR3 region has the DNA TGTGCCAGCAGCTCCTTGAAGGCGGGGGACACAGATACGCAGTATTTT.

The chain has TRBV11-2 and TRBJ2-3; TRBD2 matches 9 bases. CDR3 size: 15 residues. Unmatched junction bases numbered 0, after V lost 2 bases and J lost 0 bases. Germline V gene sequence: CDR1 SGHAT, CDR2 FQNNGV. The CDR3 nucleotides are TGTGCCAGCAGCTTAAGCGGGGGGAGCACAGATACGCAGTATTTT. This codes for CASSLSGGSTDTQYF. Filled out from reference TRBV11-2 and TRBJ2-3, the complete variable domain reads EAGVAQSPRYKIIEKRQSVAFWCNPISGHATLYWYQQILGQGPKLLIQFQNNGVVDDSQLPKDRFSAERLKGVDSTLKIQPAKLEDSAVYLCASSLSGGSTDTQYFGPGTRLTVL.

The V call is TRBV4-2, the J call TRBJ2-2, with D possibly matching TRBD2 (5 bases). The CDR3 length is 15 residues. Between the trimmed V and J ends, which lost 1 base and 0 bases, there was a span of 6 bases. Germline values: CDR1 LGHNA, CDR2 YNFKEQ. The chain's CDR3 is CASSQAGTNTGELFF. The CDR3 nucleotides are TGTGCCAGCAGCCAAGCCGGGACGAACACCGGGGAGCTGTTTTTT.

The V call is TRBV10-2, the J call TRBJ1-5; the D gene is possibly TRBD1 (5 bases). The V gene's germline CDR1 is WSHSY and CDR2 SAAADI. The CDR3 is 14 residues long. V lost 8 bases and J lost 3, with 14 bases in between. CDR3 nucleotides: TGCGCCAGCTCACAAGGGACTCTCAATCAGCCCCAGCATTTT. Protein product: CASSQGTLNQPQHF.

The chain carries TRBV19 and TRBJ2-1, with 10 bases matching TRBD2. Unmatched junction bases numbered 6, after V lost 6 bases and J lost 10 bases. Per the germline V gene, CDR1 is LNHDA and CDR2 is SQIVND (reference sequence). This CDR3 comprises 13 residues. The CDR3 spells CASRAGGPGEQFF. The CDR3 DNA reads TGTGCCAGTAGAGCGGGGGGGCCGGGCGAGCAGTTCTTC.